This T cell receptor beta chain came from a study of T cells after yellow fever vaccination. Looking at the study overall: Any fraction with a low cell number was prepared using SMART-Seq v4 Ultra Low Input. General study points: Repertoires obtained by FACS sorting could include abundant clonotypes that entered as contaminants from the bulk population.

Germline CDR1 is MNHNS and CDR2 is SASEGT. Deletions cut 2 bases from V and 1 base from J, with 8 bases between. The CDR3 totals 14 residues. 5'RACE template switching produced TCR cDNA carrying a universal primer site and UMIs. TCRdb passed the 5' RACE reads through MiXCR, listing each CDR3 protein once. There are approximately 140,000 distinct CDR3 sequences in the sample; 7.7% occur only once, and approximately 0.67% lies in the top ten. This clonotype was seen ten or more times. As yet, its antigen is unknown. Sample: CD4+ T cells sorted from PBMCs, taken 5 days after the yellow fever booster vaccination. This TCR derives from a man aged 25 to 40 who received the YFV17D yellow fever vaccine. The chain links TRBV6-1 to TRBJ1-1; D is unresolved. The CDR3 nucleotides read TGTGCCAGCAGTGAACGCAGTCGGAACACTGAAGCTTTCTTT. Protein: CASSERSRNTEAFF.